This T cell receptor (beta chain) was sequenced during a study of early T cells in non-severe SARS-CoV-2 infection. Looking at the study overall: Sequencing used unsorted whole-blood bulk RNA, so chains lack pairing.

A note on this clonotype: Its antigen is unknown.

MiXCR, run by TCRdb on the 5' RACE reads, gives a single entry per CDR3 protein. The sample contains more than 95,000 distinct CDR3 sequences, 15% of which appear only once. Study observations and caveats: Matching with VDJdb favored anti-spike CD8 responses (missing private and CD4 specificities).

Unmatched junction bases numbered 5, after V lost 4 bases and J lost 0 bases. Germline V gene data show CDR1 as LGHDT and CDR2 as YNNKEL (reference sequence). The CDR3 is 15 residues long. This sequence originates from an adult who was a healthcare worker with PCR-confirmed SARS-CoV-2 infection or an uninfected control (not recorded which). Material: whole blood. The V and J genes are TRBV3-1 and TRBJ1-1; TRBD1 agrees at 7 bases. CDR3 DNA sequence: TGTGCCAGCAGCCGAGGACAGGTGATGAACACTGAAGCTTTCTTT. The encoded protein is CASSRGQVMNTEAFF.